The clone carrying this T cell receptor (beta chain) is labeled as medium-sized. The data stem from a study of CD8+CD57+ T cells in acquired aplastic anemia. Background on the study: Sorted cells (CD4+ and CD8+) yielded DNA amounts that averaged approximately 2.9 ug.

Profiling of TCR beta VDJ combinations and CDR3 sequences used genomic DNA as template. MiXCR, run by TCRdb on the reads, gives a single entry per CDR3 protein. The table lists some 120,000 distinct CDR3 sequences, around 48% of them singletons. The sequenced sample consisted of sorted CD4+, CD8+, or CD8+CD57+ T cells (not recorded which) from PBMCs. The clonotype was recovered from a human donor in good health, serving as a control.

This CDR3 is CSVSGGEETQYF. The DNA of the CDR3 is TGCAGCGTTAGCGGGGGCGAAGAGACCCAGTACTTC. The rearrangement uses TRBV29-1 and TRBJ2-5, with 8 nucleotides matching TRBD2. Germline values: CDR1 SQVTM, CDR2 ANQGSEA. The CDR3 has 12 residues. V lost 5 bases to trimming and J lost 3 bases; unmatched junction nucleotides: 2.